The rows below give T cell receptor beta chains drawn from one sample of a study of T cell changes during pregnancy in multiple sclerosis. Sequencing was performed with immunoSEQ multiplex PCR; in TCRdb, only in-frame clones are kept and a portion is missing. The sample gives about 75,000 clones, 85% to 95% of which show up once; approximately 0.41% is in the top ten. The sample consisted of CD4+ T cells from peripheral blood mononuclear cells, taken before pregnancy. The receptors shown here come from a female donor with multiple sclerosis, enrolled in a pregnancy study. Each CDR3 is given with its conserved first and last residue. Fields, in order: V gene, CDR3 length, J gene, D gene, clone size, CDR3 protein, CDR3 DNA. The D gene is left open where the match is weak. Expanded clones get a size class; other rows say once, few or many, or leave the size out.

TRBV6-6	14	TRBJ1-6	-	-	CASSSTAYTTPLHF	TGTGCCAGCAGTTCGACGGCTTACACGACTCCCCTCCACTTT
TRBV28	16	TRBJ2-3	-	-	CASTSGGGSYTDTQYF	TGTGCCAGCACCAGTGGGGGCGGGAGCTACACAGATACGCAGTATTTT
TRBV28	17	TRBJ1-5	-	-	CASSLAQGFASNQPQHF	TGTGCCAGCAGTTTGGCTCAGGGGTTTGCCAGCAATCAGCCCCAGCATTTT
TRBV19	14	TRBJ1-2	-	-	CASSMTARPYGYTF	TGTGCCAGTAGTATGACAGCCAGACCTTATGGCTACACCTTC
TRBV15	15	TRBJ1-1	-	few	CATSRARLGDTEAFF	TGTGCCACCAGCAGAGCCCGACTTGGCGACACTGAAGCTTTCTTT
TRBV5-1	16	TRBJ2-2	TRBD2	-	CASSPNSGLSTGELFF	TGCGCCAGCAGCCCCAATAGCGGGTTGAGTACCGGGGAGCTGTTTTTT
TRBV6-5	14	TRBJ2-7	-	-	CASSWRDQTTEQYF	TGTGCCAGCAGTTGGAGGGACCAAACCACCGAGCAGTACTTC
TRBV5-5	15	TRBJ2-2	-	-	CASSVGTHNTGELFF	TGTGCCAGCAGCGTCGGGACACATAACACCGGGGAGCTGTTTTTT
TRBV11-2	13	TRBJ1-1	-	-	CASSRTTGTEAFF	TGTGCCAGCAGCCGTACGACTGGCACTGAAGCTTTCTTT
TRBV14	15	TRBJ2-1	-	-	CASSYAGKAYNEQFF	TGTGCCAGCAGCTACGCAGGGAAAGCCTACAATGAGCAGTTCTTC
TRBV27	14	TRBJ1-3	TRBD1	-	CASSGTGSGNTIYF	TGTGCCTCCTCCGGGACAGGCTCTGGAAACACCATATATTTT
TRBV7-2	15	TRBJ2-7	-	-	CASSLGGVNSYEQYF	TGTGCCAGCAGCTTAGGCGGGGTGAACTCCTACGAGCAGTACTTC
TRBV6-5	13	TRBJ2-7	-	-	CASRTGSSYEQYF	TGTGCCAGTCGGACTGGCAGCTCCTACGAGCAGTACTTC
TRBV28	18	TRBJ1-5	TRBD1	-	CASSTRDRERYSNQPQHF	TGTGCCAGCAGTACCCGGGACAGAGAGCGTTATAGCAATCAGCCCCAGCATTTT
TRBV7-6	17	TRBJ2-7	-	-	CASSSYPQGARTYEQYF	TGTGCCAGCAGCTCTTACCCCCAAGGGGCCAGAACCTACGAGCAGTACTTC
TRBV6-1	15	TRBJ1-5	-	-	CASSETGYSNQPQHF	TGTGCCAGCAGTGAAACAGGATATAGCAATCAGCCCCAGCATTTT
TRBV7-9	16	TRBJ1-3	-	-	CASSPRTASSGNTIYF	TGTGCCAGCAGCCCAAGGACAGCGAGCTCTGGAAACACCATATATTTT
TRBV7-9	16	TRBJ2-7	-	once	CASSLLGGDPGTEQYF	TGTGCCAGCAGCTTATTAGGGGGAGATCCGGGCACCGAGCAGTACTTC
TRBV20-1	11	TRBJ2-7	-	once	CSARQTYEQYF	TGCAGTGCTAGGCAGACCTACGAGCAGTACTTC
TRBV7-2	13	TRBJ2-5	-	-	CASSPPPGETQYF	TGTGCCAGCAGCCCCCCTCCCGGAGAGACCCAGTACTTC
TRBV6-1	15	TRBJ2-5	TRBD2	-	CASSEGLATQETQYF	TGTGCCAGCAGTGAGGGACTAGCCACACAAGAGACCCAGTACTTC
TRBV7-2	18	TRBJ2-2	-	-	CASSQNTMAGTNTGELFF	TGTGCCAGCAGCCAAAATACCATGGCGGGCACTAACACCGGGGAGCTGTTTTTT
TRBV5-4	17	TRBJ1-6	-	-	CASSVYRVGSYNSPLHF	TGTGCCAGCAGCGTGTACAGGGTGGGGTCCTATAATTCACCCCTCCACTTT
TRBV30	19	TRBJ2-3	TRBD2	-	CAWSQFRLAGDLSTDTQYF	TGTGCCTGGAGCCAGTTCCGACTAGCGGGGGACCTTAGCACAGATACGCAGTATTTT
TRBV18	15	TRBJ2-5	TRBD2	-	CASSPLAGDGETQYF	TGTGCCAGCTCACCACTAGCGGGGGACGGAGAGACCCAGTACTTC
TRBV19	16	TRBJ2-3	TRBD1	-	CASSFGQGAVGDTQYF	TGTGCCAGTAGTTTTGGACAGGGGGCAGTCGGAGATACGCAGTATTTT
TRBV30	12	TRBJ1-2	-	-	CAWSAQTGGYTF	TGTGCCTGGAGTGCTCAGACAGGCGGCTACACCTTC
TRBV15	14	TRBJ1-2	-	-	CATSRETENYGYTF	TGTGCCACCAGCAGGGAGACGGAAAACTATGGCTACACCTTC
TRBV7-9	18	TRBJ1-3	-	-	CASSLARLGRGRGNTIYF	TGTGCCAGCAGCTTAGCCCGTCTCGGGAGGGGCAGAGGAAACACCATATATTTT
TRBV4-3	14	TRBJ1-2	-	-	CASSQSDSNYGYTF	TGCGCCAGCAGCCAATCGGACAGCAACTATGGCTACACCTTC
TRBV10-3	15	TRBJ2-5	TRBD1	-	CAIATGAQYQETQYF	TGTGCCATCGCAACAGGGGCTCAATATCAAGAGACCCAGTACTTC
TRBV7-3	14	TRBJ2-3	-	-	CASSSSGAPDTQYF	TGTGCCAGCAGCAGCAGCGGAGCCCCAGATACGCAGTATTTT
TRBV14	15	TRBJ2-7	-	-	CASSRFGGITYEQYF	TGTGCCAGCAGCCGATTCGGAGGAATTACCTACGAGCAGTACTTC
TRBV9	12	TRBJ2-2	-	-	CASSQNTGELFF	TGTGCCAGCAGCCAAAACACCGGGGAGCTGTTTTTT
TRBV19	16	TRBJ1-2	TRBD1	-	CASSIAGTGRNYGYTF	TGTGCCAGTAGTATCGCCGGGACAGGGAGAAACTATGGCTACACCTTC
TRBV7-9	16	TRBJ2-3	-	-	CASRALRAGMADTQYF	TGTGCCAGCAGAGCCCTAAGGGCGGGAATGGCAGATACGCAGTATTTT
TRBV4-1	15	TRBJ1-2	TRBD1	-	CASSQDPSGGYGYTF	TGCGCCAGCAGCCAAGATCCCTCAGGGGGCTACGGCTACACCTTC
TRBV7-2	13	TRBJ1-2	-	-	CASKKGENYGYTF	TGTGCCAGCAAAAAGGGGGAAAACTATGGCTACACCTTC
TRBV19	15	TRBJ1-5	TRBD1	once	CASSIRDRGNQPQHF	TGTGCCAGTAGTATTCGAGACAGGGGGAATCAGCCCCAGCATTTT
TRBV7-2	17	TRBJ2-3	TRBD2	-	CASSLSSGSKSTDTQYF	TGTGCCAGCAGCTTATCCAGCGGGAGCAAAAGCACAGATACGCAGTATTTT
TRBV11-2	17	TRBJ2-3	TRBD1	-	CASSPRSDRGFTDTQYF	TGTGCCAGCAGCCCGCGATCGGACAGGGGATTCACAGATACGCAGTATTTT
TRBV19	14	TRBJ2-1	-	-	CASDGGFAYNEQFF	TGTGCCAGTGATGGAGGATTCGCCTACAATGAGCAGTTCTTC